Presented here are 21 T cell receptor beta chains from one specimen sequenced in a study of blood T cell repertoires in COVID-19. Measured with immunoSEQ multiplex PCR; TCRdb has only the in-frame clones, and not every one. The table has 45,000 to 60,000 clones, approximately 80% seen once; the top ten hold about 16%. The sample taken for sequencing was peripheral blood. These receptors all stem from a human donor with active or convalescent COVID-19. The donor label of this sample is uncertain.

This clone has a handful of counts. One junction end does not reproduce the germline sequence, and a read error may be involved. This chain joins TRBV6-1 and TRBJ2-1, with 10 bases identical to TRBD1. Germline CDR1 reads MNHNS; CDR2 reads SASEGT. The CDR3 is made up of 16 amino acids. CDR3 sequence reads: CASREAGTGVGNEQFF. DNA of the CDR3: TGTGCCAGCAGGGAAGCCGGGACAGGGGTTGGCAATGAGCAGTTCTTC.

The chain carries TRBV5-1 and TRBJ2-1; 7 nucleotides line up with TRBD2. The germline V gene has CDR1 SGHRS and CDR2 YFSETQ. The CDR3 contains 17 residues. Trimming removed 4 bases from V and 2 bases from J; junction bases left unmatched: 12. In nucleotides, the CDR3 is TGCGCCAGCAGCCCCACCCTCATGGGGGGGACCTACAATGAGCAGTTCTTC. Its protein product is CASSPTLMGGTYNEQFF.

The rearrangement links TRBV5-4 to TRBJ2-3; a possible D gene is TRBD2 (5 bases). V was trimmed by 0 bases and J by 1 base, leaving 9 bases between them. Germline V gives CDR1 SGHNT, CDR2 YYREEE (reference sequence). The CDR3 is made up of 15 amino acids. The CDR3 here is CASSLEGSGTDTQYF. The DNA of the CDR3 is TGTGCCAGCAGCTTGGAAGGGAGCGGCACAGATACGCAGTATTTT.

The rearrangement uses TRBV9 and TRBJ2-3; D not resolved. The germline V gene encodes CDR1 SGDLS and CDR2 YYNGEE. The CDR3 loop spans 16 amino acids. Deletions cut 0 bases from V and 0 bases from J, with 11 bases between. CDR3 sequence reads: CASSVGASYSTDTQYF. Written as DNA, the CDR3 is TGTGCCAGCAGCGTAGGGGCGTCTTATAGCACAGATACGCAGTATTTT.

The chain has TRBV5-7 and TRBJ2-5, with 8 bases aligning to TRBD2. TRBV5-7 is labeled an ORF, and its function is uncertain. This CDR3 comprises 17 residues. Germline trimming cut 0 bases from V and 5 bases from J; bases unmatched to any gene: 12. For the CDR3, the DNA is TGTGCCAGCAGCTTGGCGGAGCCAGCGGGAGATCGGGAGACCCAGTACTTC. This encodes CASSLAEPAGDRETQYF.

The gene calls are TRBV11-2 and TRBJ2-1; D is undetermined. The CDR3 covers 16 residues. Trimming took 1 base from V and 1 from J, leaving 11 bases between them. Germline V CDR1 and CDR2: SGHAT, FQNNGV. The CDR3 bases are TGTGCCAGCAGCTTAGGACTCGGAGCGTCCTACAATGAGCAGTTCTTC. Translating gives CASSLGLGASYNEQFF.

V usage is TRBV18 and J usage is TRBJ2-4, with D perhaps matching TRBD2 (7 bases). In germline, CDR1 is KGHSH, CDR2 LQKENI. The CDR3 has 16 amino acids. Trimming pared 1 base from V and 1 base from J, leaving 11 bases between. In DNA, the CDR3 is TGTGCCAGCTCACCACTGGGGGGGCTGGCCAAAAACATTCAGTACTTC. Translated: CASSPLGGLAKNIQYF. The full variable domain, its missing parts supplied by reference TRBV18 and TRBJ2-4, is NAGVMQNPRHLVRRRGQEARLRCSPMKGHSHVYWYRQLPEEGLKFMVYLQKENIIDESGMPKERFSAEFPKEGPSILRIQQVVRGDSAAYFCASSPLGGLAKNIQYFGAGTRLSVL.

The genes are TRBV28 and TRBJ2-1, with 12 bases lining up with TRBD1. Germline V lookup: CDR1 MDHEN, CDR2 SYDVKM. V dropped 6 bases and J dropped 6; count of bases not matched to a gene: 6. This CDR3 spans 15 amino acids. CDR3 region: CASSQGTGGPNEQFF. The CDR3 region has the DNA TGTGCCAGCAGCCAGGGGACAGGGGGCCCCAATGAGCAGTTCTTC.

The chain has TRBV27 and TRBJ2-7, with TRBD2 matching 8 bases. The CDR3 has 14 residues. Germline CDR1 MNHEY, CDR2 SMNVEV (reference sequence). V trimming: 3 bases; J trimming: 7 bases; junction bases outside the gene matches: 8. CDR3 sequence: CASSFGGAKREQYF. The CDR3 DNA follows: TGTGCCAGCAGTTTCGGGGGGGCTAAGCGGGAGCAGTACTTC.

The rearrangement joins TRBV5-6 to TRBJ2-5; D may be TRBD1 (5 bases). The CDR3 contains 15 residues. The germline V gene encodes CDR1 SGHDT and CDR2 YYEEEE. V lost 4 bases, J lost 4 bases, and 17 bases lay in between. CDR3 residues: CASSPLRETGETQYF. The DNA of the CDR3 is TGTGCCAGCAGCCCGCTCAGGGAAACGGGAGAGACCCAGTACTTC.

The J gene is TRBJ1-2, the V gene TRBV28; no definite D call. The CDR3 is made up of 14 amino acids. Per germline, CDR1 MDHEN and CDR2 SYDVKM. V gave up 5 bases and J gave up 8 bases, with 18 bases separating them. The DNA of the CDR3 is TGTGCCAGCAGTCTAGCGGGCGGCGCGGGGGGCTACACCTTC. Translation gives CASSLAGGAGGYTF.

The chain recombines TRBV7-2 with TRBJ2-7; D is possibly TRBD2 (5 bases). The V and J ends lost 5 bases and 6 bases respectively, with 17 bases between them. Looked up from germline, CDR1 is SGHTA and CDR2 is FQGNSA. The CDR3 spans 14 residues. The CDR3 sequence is CASSLGAGAIEQYF. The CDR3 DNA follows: TGTGCCAGCAGCCTAGGTGCGGGTGCGATCGAGCAGTACTTC.

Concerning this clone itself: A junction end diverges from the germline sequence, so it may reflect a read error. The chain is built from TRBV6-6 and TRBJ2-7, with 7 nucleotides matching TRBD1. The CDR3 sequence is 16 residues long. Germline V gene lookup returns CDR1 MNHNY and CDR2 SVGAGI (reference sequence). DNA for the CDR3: TGTGCCAGCAGTGACTCGGGGACAGCGATCTCCTACGAGCAGTACTTC. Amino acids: CASSDSGTAISYEQYF.

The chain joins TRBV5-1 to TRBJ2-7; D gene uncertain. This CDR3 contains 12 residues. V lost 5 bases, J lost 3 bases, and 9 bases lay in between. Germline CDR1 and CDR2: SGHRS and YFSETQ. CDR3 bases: TGCGCCAGCAGAGGAGAAGACTACGAGCAGTACTTC. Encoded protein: CASRGEDYEQYF. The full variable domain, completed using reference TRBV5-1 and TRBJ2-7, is KAGVTQTPRYLIKTRGQQVTLSCSPISGHRSVSWYQQTPGQGLQFLFEYFSETQRNKGNFPGRFSGRQFSNSRSEMNVSTLELGDSALYLCASRGEDYEQYFGPGTRLTVT.

CDR3 loop: CASSLGGSGSPYNEQFF. The CDR3 region has the DNA TGTGCCAGCAGCTTGGGGGGTAGCGGAAGCCCCTACAATGAGCAGTTCTTC. The chain is built from TRBV11-3 and TRBJ2-1; D may be TRBD2 (6 bases). CDR1 is SGHNT and CDR2 is YENEEA in the germline V gene. This CDR3 has 17 amino acids. V lost 3 bases, J lost 2 bases, and 17 bases lay in between.

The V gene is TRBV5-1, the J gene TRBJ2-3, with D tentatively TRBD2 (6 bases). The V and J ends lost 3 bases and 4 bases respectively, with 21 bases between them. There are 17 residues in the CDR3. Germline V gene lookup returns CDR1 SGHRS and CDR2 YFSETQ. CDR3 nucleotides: TGCGCCAGCAGCTCCGGGGTTTCGGACTATCCTTCAGATACGCAGTATTTT. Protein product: CASSSGVSDYPSDTQYF.

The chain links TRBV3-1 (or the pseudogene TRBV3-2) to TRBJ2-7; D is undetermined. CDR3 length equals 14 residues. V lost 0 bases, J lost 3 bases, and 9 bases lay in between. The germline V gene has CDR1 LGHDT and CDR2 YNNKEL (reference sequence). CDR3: CASSQDHSVYEQYF. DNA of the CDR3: TGTGCCAGCAGCCAAGATCACAGTGTCTACGAGCAGTACTTC.

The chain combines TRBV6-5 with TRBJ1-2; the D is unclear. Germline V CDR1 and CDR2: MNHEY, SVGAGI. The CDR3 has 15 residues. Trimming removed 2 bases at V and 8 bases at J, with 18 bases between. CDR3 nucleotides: TGTGCCAGCAGTTACCCTATATGGGAGGGAGACGGCTACACCTTC. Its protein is CASSYPIWEGDGYTF.

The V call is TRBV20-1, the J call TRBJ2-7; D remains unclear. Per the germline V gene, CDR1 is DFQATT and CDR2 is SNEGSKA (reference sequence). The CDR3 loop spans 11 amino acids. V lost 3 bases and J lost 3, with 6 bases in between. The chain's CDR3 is CSASVVYEQYF. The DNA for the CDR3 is TGCAGTGCTAGTGTAGTCTACGAGCAGTACTTC.

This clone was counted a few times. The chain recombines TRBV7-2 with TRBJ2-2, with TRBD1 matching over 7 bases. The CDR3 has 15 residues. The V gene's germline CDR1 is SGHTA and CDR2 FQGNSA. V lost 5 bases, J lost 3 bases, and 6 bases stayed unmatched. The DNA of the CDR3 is TGTGCCAGCAGCCCGTCCAGGGGGTACACCGGGGAGCTGTTTTTT. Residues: CASSPSRGYTGELFF.

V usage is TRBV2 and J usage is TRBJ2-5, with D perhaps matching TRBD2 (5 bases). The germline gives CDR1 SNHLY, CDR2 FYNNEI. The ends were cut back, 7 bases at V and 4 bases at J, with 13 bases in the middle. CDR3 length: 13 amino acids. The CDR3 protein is CASMPTNLETQYF. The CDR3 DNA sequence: TGTGCCAGCATGCCGACTAACCTAGAGACCCAGTACTTC.